This T cell receptor beta chain stems from a study of control samples from healthy donors and cancer patients. From germline, CDR1 is LGHDT and CDR2 YNNKEL (reference sequence). This CDR3 is built from 13 residues. Trimming took off 5 bases at V and 4 bases at J, with 11 bases between the two ends. Measured with immunoSEQ multiplex PCR; TCRdb has only the in-frame clones, and not every one. The profile shows about 140,000 clones, 94% of them singletons. Input material: blood. This rearrangement joins TRBV3-1 (or the pseudogene TRBV3-2) to TRBJ2-5; D uncertain. The TCR was taken from a man between 35 and 55 years old in good health. This chain's CDR3 is CASSIEGSETQYF. The DNA for the CDR3 is TGTGCCAGCAGCATTGAAGGGTCAGAGACCCAGTACTTC.